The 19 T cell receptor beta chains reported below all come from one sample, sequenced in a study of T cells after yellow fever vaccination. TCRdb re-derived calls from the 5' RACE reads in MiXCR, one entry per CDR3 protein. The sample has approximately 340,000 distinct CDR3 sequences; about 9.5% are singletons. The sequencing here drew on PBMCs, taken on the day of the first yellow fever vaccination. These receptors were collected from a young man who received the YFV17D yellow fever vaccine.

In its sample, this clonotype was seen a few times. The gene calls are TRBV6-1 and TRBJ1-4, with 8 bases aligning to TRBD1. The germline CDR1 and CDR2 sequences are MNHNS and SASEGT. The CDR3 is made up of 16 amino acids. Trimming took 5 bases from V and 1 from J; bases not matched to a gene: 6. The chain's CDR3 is CASSHRDRITNEKLFF. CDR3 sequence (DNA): TGTGCCAGCAGTCATCGGGACAGGATAACTAATGAAAAACTGTTTTTT.

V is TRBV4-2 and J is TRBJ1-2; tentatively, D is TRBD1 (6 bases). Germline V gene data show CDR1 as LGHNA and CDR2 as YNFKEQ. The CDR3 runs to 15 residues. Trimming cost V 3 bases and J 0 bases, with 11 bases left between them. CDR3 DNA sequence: TGTGCCAGCAGCCACGGGGGACAAACTAACTATGGCTACACCTTC. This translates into CASSHGGQTNYGYTF.

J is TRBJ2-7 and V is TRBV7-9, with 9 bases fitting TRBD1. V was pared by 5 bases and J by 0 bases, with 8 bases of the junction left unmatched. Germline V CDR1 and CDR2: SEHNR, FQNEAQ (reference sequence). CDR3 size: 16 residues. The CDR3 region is CASSELNRGPSYEQYF. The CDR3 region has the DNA TGTGCCAGCAGCGAACTAAACAGGGGGCCCTCCTACGAGCAGTACTTC.

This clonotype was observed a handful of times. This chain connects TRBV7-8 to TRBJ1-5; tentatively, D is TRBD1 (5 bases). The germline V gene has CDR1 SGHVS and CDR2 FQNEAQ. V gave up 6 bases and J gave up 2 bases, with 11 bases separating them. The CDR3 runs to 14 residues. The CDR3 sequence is CASRAGRGNQPQHF. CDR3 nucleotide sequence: TGTGCCAGCAGAGCAGGCAGGGGCAATCAGCCCCAGCATTTT. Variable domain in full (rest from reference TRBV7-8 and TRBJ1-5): GAGVSQSPRYKVAKRGQDVALRCDPISGHVSLFWYQQALGQGPEFLTYFQNEAQLDKSGLPSDRFFAERPEGSVSTLKIQRTQQEDSAVYLCASRAGRGNQPQHFGDGTRLSIL.

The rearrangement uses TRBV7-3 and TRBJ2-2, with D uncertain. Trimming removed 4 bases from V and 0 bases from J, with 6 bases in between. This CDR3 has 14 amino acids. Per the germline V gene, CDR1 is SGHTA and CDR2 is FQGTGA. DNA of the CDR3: TGTGCCAGCAGCTACGGGCCGAACACCGGGGAGCTGTTTTTT. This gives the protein CASSYGPNTGELFF.

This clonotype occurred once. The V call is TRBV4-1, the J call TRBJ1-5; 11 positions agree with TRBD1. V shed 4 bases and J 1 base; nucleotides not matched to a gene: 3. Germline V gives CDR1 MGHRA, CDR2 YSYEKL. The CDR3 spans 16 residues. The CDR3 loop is CASSLRTGGSNQPQHF. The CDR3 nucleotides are TGCGCCAGCAGCCTCCGGACAGGGGGCAGCAATCAGCCCCAGCATTTT.

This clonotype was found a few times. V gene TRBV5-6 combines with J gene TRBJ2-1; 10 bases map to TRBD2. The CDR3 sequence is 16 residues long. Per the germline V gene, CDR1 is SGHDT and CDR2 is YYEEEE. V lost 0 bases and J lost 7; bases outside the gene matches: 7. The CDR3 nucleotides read TGTGCCAGCAGCTTGGTGGTGGCTAGCGGGGGTAATGAGCAGTTCTTC. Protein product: CASSLVVASGGNEQFF.

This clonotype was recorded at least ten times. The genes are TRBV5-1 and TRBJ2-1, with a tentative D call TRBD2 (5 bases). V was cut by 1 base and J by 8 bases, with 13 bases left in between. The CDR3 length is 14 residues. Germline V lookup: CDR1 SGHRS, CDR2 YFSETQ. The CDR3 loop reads CASSLLIRGDEQFF. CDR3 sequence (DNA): TGCGCCAGCAGCTTGCTAATCCGGGGTGATGAGCAGTTCTTC. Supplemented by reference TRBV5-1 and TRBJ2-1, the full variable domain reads KAGVTQTPRYLIKTRGQQVTLSCSPISGHRSVSWYQQTPGQGLQFLFEYFSETQRNKGNFPGRFSGRQFSNSRSEMNVSTLELGDSALYLCASSLLIRGDEQFFGPGTRLTVL.

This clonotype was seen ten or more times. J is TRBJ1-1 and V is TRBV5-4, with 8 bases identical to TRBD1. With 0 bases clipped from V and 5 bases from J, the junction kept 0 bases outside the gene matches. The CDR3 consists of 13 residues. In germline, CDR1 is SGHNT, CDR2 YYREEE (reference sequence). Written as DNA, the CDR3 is TGTGCCAGCAGCTTGGGGACAGGGACTGAAGCTTTCTTT. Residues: CASSLGTGTEAFF.

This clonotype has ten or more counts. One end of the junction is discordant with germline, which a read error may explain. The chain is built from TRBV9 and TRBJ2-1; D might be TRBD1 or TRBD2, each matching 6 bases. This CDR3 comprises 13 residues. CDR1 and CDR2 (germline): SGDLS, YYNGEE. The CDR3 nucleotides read TGCGCCAGCAGCGTGGGGGGCGGCAATGAGCAGTTCTTC. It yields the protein CASSVGGGNEQFF.

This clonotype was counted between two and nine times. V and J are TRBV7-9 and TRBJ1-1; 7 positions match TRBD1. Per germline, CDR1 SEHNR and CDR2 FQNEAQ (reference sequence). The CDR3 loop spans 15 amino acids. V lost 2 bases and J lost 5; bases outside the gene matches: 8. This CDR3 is CASSLTGVMGTEAFF. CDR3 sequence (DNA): TGTGCCAGCAGCTTAACAGGGGTAATGGGGACTGAAGCTTTCTTT.

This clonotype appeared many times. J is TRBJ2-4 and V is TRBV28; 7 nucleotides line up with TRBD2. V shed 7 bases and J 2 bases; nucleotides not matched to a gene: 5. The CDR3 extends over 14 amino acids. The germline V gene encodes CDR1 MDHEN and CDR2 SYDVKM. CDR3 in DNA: TGTGCCAGCAACCCGGGGGGATCCAAAAACATTCAGTACTTC. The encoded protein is CASNPGGSKNIQYF.

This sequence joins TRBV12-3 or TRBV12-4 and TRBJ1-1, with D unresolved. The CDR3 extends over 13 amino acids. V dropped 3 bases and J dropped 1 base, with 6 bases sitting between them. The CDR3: CASSFRRNTEAFF. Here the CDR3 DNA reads TGTGCCAGCAGTTTTCGAAGGAACACTGAAGCTTTCTTT.

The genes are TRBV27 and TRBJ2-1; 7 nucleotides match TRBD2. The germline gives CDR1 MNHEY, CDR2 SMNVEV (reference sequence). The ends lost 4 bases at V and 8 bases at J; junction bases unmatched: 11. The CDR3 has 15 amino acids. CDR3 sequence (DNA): TGTGCCAGCAGTTCCGGAGCGGGGATTACGTATGAGCAGTTCTTC. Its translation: CASSSGAGITYEQFF.

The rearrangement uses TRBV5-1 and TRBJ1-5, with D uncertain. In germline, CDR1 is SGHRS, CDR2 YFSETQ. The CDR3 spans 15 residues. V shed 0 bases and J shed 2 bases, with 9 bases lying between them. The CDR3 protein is CASSLDGQGNQPQHF. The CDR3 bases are TGCGCCAGCAGCTTGGATGGGCAGGGCAATCAGCCCCAGCATTTT.

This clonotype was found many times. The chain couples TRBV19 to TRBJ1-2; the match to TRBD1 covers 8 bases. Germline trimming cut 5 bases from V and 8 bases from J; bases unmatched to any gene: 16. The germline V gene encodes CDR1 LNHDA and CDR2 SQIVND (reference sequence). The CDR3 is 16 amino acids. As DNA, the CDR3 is TGTGCCAGTAGTCTCTTACCCGGACAGGGCTTCGGCGGCTACACCTTC. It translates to CASSLLPGQGFGGYTF.

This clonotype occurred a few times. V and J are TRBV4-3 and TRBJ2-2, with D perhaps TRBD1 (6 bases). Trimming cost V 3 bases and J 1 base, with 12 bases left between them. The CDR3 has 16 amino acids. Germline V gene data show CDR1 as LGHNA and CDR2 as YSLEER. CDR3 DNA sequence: TGCGCCAGCAGCCAGCTCGAGGGACAGAACACCGGGGAGCTGTTTTTT. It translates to CASSQLEGQNTGELFF.

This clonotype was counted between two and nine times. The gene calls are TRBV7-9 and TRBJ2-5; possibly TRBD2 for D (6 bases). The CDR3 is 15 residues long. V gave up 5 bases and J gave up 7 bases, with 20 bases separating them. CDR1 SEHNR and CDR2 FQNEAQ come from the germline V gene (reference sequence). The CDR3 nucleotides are TGTGCCAGCAGCCTTTCGGGTCGGGGACTGGTGACCCAGTACTTC. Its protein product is CASSLSGRGLVTQYF.

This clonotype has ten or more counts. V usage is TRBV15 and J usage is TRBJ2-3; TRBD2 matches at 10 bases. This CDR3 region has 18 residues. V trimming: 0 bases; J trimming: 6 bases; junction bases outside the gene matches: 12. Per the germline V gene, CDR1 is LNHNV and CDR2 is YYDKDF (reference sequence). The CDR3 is CATSRDYVLAGALDTQYF. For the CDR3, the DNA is TGTGCCACCAGCAGAGATTACGTGCTAGCGGGGGCTTTGGATACGCAGTATTTT.